Presented here are 5 T cell receptor beta chains from one specimen sequenced in a study of HIV-infected children after antiretroviral therapy interruption. Unique molecular identifiers were included in an RNA-based 3' RACE TCR library. In TCRdb, the 3' RACE reads were re-called with MiXCR into one record per CDR3 protein. This sample yields some 51,000 distinct CDR3 sequences, of which 4.3% are seen a single time; 0.55% to 0.85% belongs to the top ten. Treatment indicated: PENTA 11 planned treatment interruption arm or continuous ART arm. Sample: CD45RA+ CD4+ T cells from PBMCs, pooled from several time points, taken from a donor given antiretroviral therapy, either interrupted or continuous. Subset noted: naive CD4+ CD45RA+ CD45RO- T cells. The receptors originated from a pool of human donors with HIV.

Many counts were recorded for this clonotype. The J gene is TRBJ1-5, the V gene TRBV29-1, with 9 positions matching TRBD1. The CDR3 runs to 14 residues. Germline loops: CDR1 SQVTM, CDR2 ANQGSEA. Germline trimming cut 7 bases from V and 3 bases from J; bases unmatched to any gene: 7. CDR3 residues: CSALTGGSNQPQHF. CDR3 nucleotides: TGCAGCGCTTTAACAGGGGGCTCCAATCAGCCCCAGCATTTT.

The table lists this clonotype with many counts. The chain couples TRBV12-3 or TRBV12-4 to TRBJ2-3; weak D call: TRBD2 (6 bases). This CDR3 region has 15 residues. V lost 4 bases and J lost 7, with 18 bases in between. The CDR3, as DNA: TGTGCCAGCAGTTCGGACATTGGGGGGTCGAATACGCAGTATTTT. Its protein is CASSSDIGGSNTQYF.

This clonotype was detected ten times or more. The chain couples TRBV28 to TRBJ2-5, with 11 bases fitting TRBD2. Germline values: CDR1 MDHEN, CDR2 SYDVKM. J was trimmed by 0 bases and V by 5 bases; bases with no gene match: 11. The CDR3 length is 18 residues. The CDR3 is CASSHRLAGGSYQETQYF. DNA of the CDR3: TGTGCCAGCAGTCACCGGCTAGCGGGGGGCTCGTACCAAGAGACCCAGTACTTC.

This clonotype occurred many times. The chain links TRBV10-3 to TRBJ2-5, with D possibly TRBD1 on 6 matching bases. Between the trimmed V and J ends, which lost 11 bases and 5 bases, there was a span of 18 bases. The CDR3 runs 13 residues. The germline V gene encodes CDR1 ENHRY and CDR2 SYGVKD. The CDR3 coding sequence is TGTGCCGTATCCAGGGGTCCGGGGGAGACCCAGTACTTC. This gives the protein CAVSRGPGETQYF.

The rearrangement uses TRBV12-3 or TRBV12-4 and TRBJ2-3; D gene unclear. CDR3 length: 11 residues. Trimming pared 6 bases from V and 5 bases from J, leaving 6 bases between. The DNA of the CDR3 is TGTGCCAGCAGCATTCGAGATACGCAGTATTTT. Protein product: CASSIRDTQYF.